This T cell receptor (beta chain) derives from a study of T cells after yellow fever vaccination. MiXCR, applied by TCRdb to the 5' RACE reads, yields one record per CDR3 protein. The sample yields approximately 110,000 distinct CDR3 sequences, approximately 8.4% seen once. This clonotype was detected ten times or more. Germline values: CDR1 ENHRY, CDR2 SYGVKD. After removal of 8 bases from V and 5 bases from J, the junction contained 6 bases not matched to a gene. The CDR3 totals 13 residues. Sequences were derived from CD8+ T cells sorted from PBMCs, sampled 45 days after the yellow fever booster vaccination. The gene calls are TRBV10-3 and TRBJ2-1; 7 bases fit TRBD2. The TCR originated in a man younger than 45 who received the YFV17D yellow fever vaccine. CDR3 amino acids: CAILRELDNEQFF. The CDR3 DNA reads TGTGCCATCCTGCGGGAGCTGGACAATGAGCAGTTCTTC.